This TCR beta chain appears in the sequencing data of a study of Graves' ophthalmopathy and Graves' hyperthyroidism. Study conclusions and caveats: Discriminating ophthalmopathy from stable hyperthyroidism, a 13-signature model attained a sensitivity of approximately 85% and a specificity of about 81%. The model reached roughly 71% sensitivity and about 72% specificity for predicting ophthalmopathy progression.

Points on this clonotype: What it binds is unknown.

A duration under 3 months, NOSPECS ≥4, CAS ≥3 and moderate-to-severe activity characterized the donors with ophthalmopathy. Other autoimmune diseases, uncontrolled infections, pregnancy or lactation excluded patients from enrollment. The TCR beta CDR3 regions underwent amplification from RNA transcripts. First-round RT-PCR relied on HTBI primers, and a second-round multiplex PCR came next. TCRdb ran MiXCR on the multiplex PCR reads and lists one entry per CDR3 protein. This sample has approximately 700,000 distinct CDR3 sequences; over 40% occur once, and the top ten carry over 2.5%. The CDR3 is 15 amino acids. The V end lost 6 bases, the J end lost 4 bases, and 18 bases lay between the germline ends. The germline V gene has CDR1 ENHRY and CDR2 SYGVKD.

The source of this sequence is an adult man with Graves' ophthalmopathy. The gene calls are TRBV10-3 and TRBJ2-5; D unresolved. The material sequenced was peripheral blood. The CDR3 DNA is TGTGCCATCAGCAGTTACTCGTCGACGGCAGAGACCCAGTACTTC. Translation gives CAISSYSSTAETQYF.